The sequence of this TCR beta chain was determined in a study of blood T cell repertoires in COVID-19. Study details: Some COVID-19 samples were acute and others convalescent; all came from the United States, Italy and Spain. Sources were T cells, B-cell-depleted T cells, or PBMCs; the material itself was cDNA or gDNA.

Seattle cases were enrolled at active infection and followed longitudinally. V lost 2 bases and J lost 5, with 12 bases in between. In germline, CDR1 is MNHNY, CDR2 SVGAGI (reference sequence). The CDR3 extends over 14 amino acids. In the study's own analysis: Amplified reference gene primers provided the basis for estimating nucleated cell counts. Libraries were prepared by immunoSEQ multiplex PCR; TCRdb keeps only in-frame clonotypes and omits some of them. The V and J calls and clone size were taken over from that table, and D and trimming were inferred from the DNA. The sample has a few hundred thousand clones, more than 70% seen once.

V is TRBV6-6 and J is TRBJ2-5, with TRBD1 as a possible D gene (6 bases). The sequenced sample consisted of peripheral blood. This clonotype originated in a woman in her 30s with COVID-19, enrolled during active disease. The DNA for the CDR3 is TGTGCCAGCAGTTACCACAGGGATTCTGAGACCCAGTACTTC. As protein: CASSYHRDSETQYF.